Below, one T cell receptor beta chain is given with its context. The protocol was immunoSEQ multiplex PCR, while the TCRdb copy is restricted to in-frame clones and leaves out a portion. Of about 180,000 clones in the sample, 70% to 90% were seen once. This sample was taken from a study of T cell responses to AZD1222 COVID-19 vaccine. Study information: Second-dose intervals near 4 or 12 weeks were combined.

CDR3 length: 16 residues. Germline CDR1 and CDR2: SGHNT and YYREEE (reference sequence). Trimming at V came to 4 bases and at J to 3 bases, leaving 8 bases not matched to a gene. This sequence originates from an adult in good health. The sample here was peripheral blood, taken on day 0 of AZD1222 vaccination. The V and J genes are TRBV5-4 and TRBJ2-3; 10 bases are a match to TRBD2. DNA of the CDR3: TGTGCCAGCAGCCCCAGGGCTAGCGGGGGTACAGATACGCAGTATTTT. Translating gives CASSPRASGGTDTQYF.